The clone carrying this T cell receptor beta chain was seen ten or more times. First-strand cDNA used TRAV- and TRBV-specific primers, covering alpha and beta chains. TCR amplification used 20 to 25 PCR cycles, a constant-region primer and a V-primer adapter. TCRdb passed the reads through MiXCR, listing each CDR3 protein once. This sample has 95,000 to 100,000 distinct CDR3 sequences; 20% to 25% occur once, and the top ten carry approximately 4%. This sample was taken from a study of low-dose radiotherapy and immunotherapy resistance in tumors. On the study more broadly: Cyclophosphamide infusions of 200 mg/m2 came every two weeks, one day before radiation-immunotherapy.

Time point described: after trial treatment. Treatment denoted: LDRT plus nivolumab, ipilimumab, low-dose cyclophosphamide and aspirin (RACIN trial). Donors, who were enrolled in a single-arm phase I dose-escalation trial, received nivolumab, ipilimumab, aspirin, low-dose cyclophosphamide and low-dose radiotherapy. This CDR3 spans 14 amino acids. The trim removed 9 bases at V and 3 bases at J, leaving 6 bases unmatched. Germline CDR1 reads ENHRY; CDR2 reads SYGVKD. The TCR sequence derives from a male donor with prostate cancer. The chain has TRBV10-3 and TRBJ2-3; 10 nucleotides agree with TRBD2. The sample consisted of PBMCs, taken after low-dose radiotherapy plus immunotherapy. In nucleotides, the CDR3 is TGTGCCATGGCTAGCGGGGGCCGAACAGATACGCAGTATTTT. This translates into CAMASGGRTDTQYF.